The T cell receptor beta chain under discussion was sequenced for a study of identical twins. This CDR3 is built from 14 residues. CDR1 and CDR2 (germline): SNHLY, FYNNEI. V lost 4 bases and J lost 0, with 8 bases in between. TCRdb re-derived calls from the 5' RACE reads in MiXCR, one entry per CDR3 protein. The table shows some 500,000 distinct CDR3 sequences, with 9% to 10% occurring only once. Points on this clonotype: What it recognizes is unknown.

Study-wide results and caveats: Fewer insertions were carried by abundant cord blood beta clonotypes, but none was seen in memory repertoires. Not following the same donors, the study drew its conclusions from cross-sectional statistical analysis.

The same sample was also studied in work on yellow fever vaccine responses in identical twins.

The sequencing sample was made of PBMCs. The chain couples TRBV2 to TRBJ2-3; a possible D gene is TRBD1 (5 bases). The TCR sequence derives from a young woman in good health. CDR3 nucleotides: TGTGCCAGCAGTGGGGGCTACAGCACAGATACGCAGTATTTT. Amino acid sequence: CASSGGYSTDTQYF. The variable domain in full, with the rest retrieved from reference TRBV2 and TRBJ2-3, is EPEVTQTPSHQVTQMGQEVILRCVPISNHLYFYWYRQILGQKVEFLVSFYNNEISEKSEIFDDQFSVERPDGSNFTLKIRSTKLEDSAMYFCASSGGYSTDTQYFGPGTRLTVL.